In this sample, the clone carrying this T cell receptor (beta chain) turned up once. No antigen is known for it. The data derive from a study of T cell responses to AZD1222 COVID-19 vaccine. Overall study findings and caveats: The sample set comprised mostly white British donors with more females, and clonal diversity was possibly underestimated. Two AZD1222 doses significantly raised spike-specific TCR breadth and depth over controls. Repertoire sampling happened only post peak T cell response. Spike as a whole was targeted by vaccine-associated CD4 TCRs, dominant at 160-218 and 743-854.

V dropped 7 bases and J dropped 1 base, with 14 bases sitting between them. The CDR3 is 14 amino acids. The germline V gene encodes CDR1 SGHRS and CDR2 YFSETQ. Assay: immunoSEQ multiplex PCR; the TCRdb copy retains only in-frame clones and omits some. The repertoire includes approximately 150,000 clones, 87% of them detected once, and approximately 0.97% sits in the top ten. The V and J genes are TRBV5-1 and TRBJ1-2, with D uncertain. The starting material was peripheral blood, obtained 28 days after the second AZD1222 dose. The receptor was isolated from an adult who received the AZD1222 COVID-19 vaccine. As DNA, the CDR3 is TGCGCCAGCGGCCTGGCAGGTGGTAACTATGGCTACACCTTC. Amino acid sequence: CASGLAGGNYGYTF.